These 16 T cell receptor beta chains originate from one sample sequenced in a study of cytomegalovirus exposure and HLA in healthy donors (dated by TCRdb to about 2017). Receptors were amplified or captured by the immunoSEQ multiplex PCR assay. For the multiplex PCR, a mixture combining 60 forward primers for TCR Vbeta segments and 13 reverse primers for TCR Jbeta segments was used. What TCRdb holds here is the immuneACCESS table cut down to in-frame rearrangements. Part of the clones is not present; checked against another copy, under half of the missing clones reflect an unresolved V gene, and the others are unexplained. This sample holds around 100,000 clones; almost 80% were observed only once. Approximately 3.8% of the sample is taken by the ten largest. The sequenced sample consisted of PBMCs. Receptors were obtained from a man aged 50-59 years in good health and CMV-seropositive.

This clone occurred once. This chain uses TRBV27 with TRBJ1-2; 8 bases match TRBD1. The CDR3 totals 14 residues. The trim removed 5 bases at V and 3 bases at J, leaving 5 bases unmatched. Germline loops: CDR1 MNHEY, CDR2 SMNVEV (reference sequence). For the CDR3, the DNA is TGTGCCAGCAGTCCCTCGGACAGGGACTATGGCTACACCTTC. This gives the protein CASSPSDRDYGYTF.

The V call is TRBV18, the J call TRBJ1-1; D is uncertain. The CDR3 spans 12 residues. Deletions cut 4 bases from V and 2 bases from J, with 5 bases between. CDR1 and CDR2 from the germline V gene are KGHSH and LQKENI. CDR3 amino acids: CASSLGNTEAFF. For the CDR3, the DNA is TGTGCCAGCTCACTCGGTAACACTGAAGCTTTCTTT.

This rearrangement joins TRBV10-2 to TRBJ2-7, with TRBD1 as a possible D gene (6 bases). Trimming removed 4 bases from V and 2 bases from J, with 12 bases in between. Per germline, CDR1 WSHSY and CDR2 SAAADI. The CDR3 loop spans 14 amino acids. Here the CDR3 reads CASSAGAGPYEQYF. The DNA of the CDR3 is TGCGCCAGCAGTGCAGGGGCTGGACCCTACGAGCAGTACTTC.

CDR3 DNA sequence: TGTGCCAGCAGCGTAGCCAGCCGGCAGGGTGGCTGGGGTGAGCAGTTCTTC. It codes for CASSVASRQGGWGEQFF. The chain employs TRBV9 and TRBJ2-1; D is perhaps TRBD1 (5 bases). The V gene lost 0 bases and the J gene lost 9 bases, with 22 bases spanning the gap. Per the germline V gene, CDR1 is SGDLS and CDR2 is YYNGEE. The CDR3 contains 17 residues.

This clone was recorded once. The chain employs TRBV15 and TRBJ2-1; the match to TRBD2 covers 7 bases. Germline CDR1 LNHNV, CDR2 YYDKDF (reference sequence). The CDR3 runs to 17 residues. Unmatched junction bases numbered 15, after V lost 2 bases and J lost 8 bases. The CDR3 loop reads CATSRLSGGRRGDEQFF. For the CDR3, the DNA is TGTGCCACCAGCAGACTTTCCGGGGGACGTCGGGGGGATGAGCAGTTCTTC.

The rearrangement uses TRBV30 and TRBJ2-3; tentative D call: TRBD2 (5 bases). This CDR3 comprises 14 residues. Trimming left V 2 bases short and J 2 bases short, with 11 bases between. CDR1 is GTSNPN, CDR2 SVGIG, per germline (reference sequence). Here the CDR3 reads CAWSNSGNTDTQYF. CDR3 sequence (DNA): TGTGCCTGGAGTAACAGCGGCAACACAGATACGCAGTATTTT.

The J gene is TRBJ1-2, the V gene TRBV5-1; TRBD1 matches 9 bases. The CDR3 contains 16 residues. V shed 0 bases and J 2 bases; nucleotides not matched to a gene: 5. Germline values: CDR1 SGHRS, CDR2 YFSETQ. The CDR3 protein is CASSLEWTGVNYGYTF. Here the CDR3 DNA reads TGCGCCAGCAGCTTGGAATGGACAGGGGTAAACTATGGCTACACCTTC.

A few counts support this clone. The CDR3 coding sequence is TGCGCCAGCAGCCAAGATTTAGCGGCTACCTACAATGAGCAGTTCTTC. It translates to CASSQDLAATYNEQFF. The chain employs TRBV4-3 and TRBJ2-1, with D maybe TRBD2 (6 bases). Germline loops: CDR1 LGHNA, CDR2 YSLEER. This CDR3 is built from 16 residues. V was clipped by 0 bases and J by 2 bases, with 11 bases between them.

V usage is TRBV7-2 and J usage is TRBJ1-3; no definite D call. Per the germline V gene, CDR1 is SGHTA and CDR2 is FQGNSA. This CDR3 is 14 amino acids long. V dropped 3 bases and J dropped 3 bases, with 9 bases sitting between them. The DNA for the CDR3 is TGTGCCAGCAGCTTTGGAGGCTTTGGAAACACCATATATTTT. Encoded protein: CASSFGGFGNTIYF.

The chain carries TRBV14 and TRBJ1-4; the match to TRBD1 covers 7 bases. The CDR3 sequence is 15 residues long. Germline lookup yields CDR1 SGHDN and CDR2 FVKESK. Germline trimming cut 4 bases from V and 4 bases from J; bases unmatched to any gene: 6. Written as DNA, the CDR3 is TGTGCCAGCAGCCCAAGGACAGGCATTAATGAAAAACTGTTTTTT. Amino acid sequence: CASSPRTGINEKLFF.

The gene calls are TRBV6-1 and TRBJ2-7, with a tentative D call TRBD1 (6 bases). There are 13 residues in the CDR3. V dropped 4 bases and J dropped 6 bases, with 13 bases sitting between them. In germline, CDR1 is MNHNS, CDR2 SASEGT. This chain's CDR3 is CASSVGKQGEQYF. Written as DNA, the CDR3 is TGTGCCAGCAGTGTTGGAAAACAGGGCGAGCAGTACTTC.

The genes are TRBV28 and TRBJ2-5, with 12 bases that match TRBD2. This CDR3 is built from 17 residues. Germline V gene data show CDR1 as MDHEN and CDR2 as SYDVKM. The V segment lost 6 bases and the J segment 3 bases; nucleotides outside the gene matches: 11. The CDR3 loop reads CASRVASGRAVKETQYF. The CDR3 nucleotides are TGTGCCAGCAGGGTAGCTAGCGGGAGGGCCGTAAAAGAGACCCAGTACTTC.

V usage is TRBV10-3 and J usage is TRBJ2-7, with 9 nucleotides matching TRBD1. The CDR3 sequence is 13 residues long. The germline CDR1 and CDR2 sequences are ENHRY and SYGVKD. Trimming at V came to 6 bases and at J to 4 bases, leaving 4 bases not matched to a gene. The CDR3 DNA reads as TGTGCCATCAGGGGACAGGGTGGGTACGAGCAGTACTTC. Translation gives CAIRGQGGYEQYF.

The J gene is TRBJ2-1, the V gene TRBV4-2; 10 nucleotides align to TRBD2. Germline CDR1 LGHNA, CDR2 YNFKEQ. This CDR3 has 17 amino acids. V lost 1 base, J lost 4 bases, and 7 bases stayed unmatched. CDR3: CASSQVRAGGQYNEQFF. The CDR3 DNA is TGTGCCAGCAGCCAAGTAAGAGCGGGAGGGCAGTACAATGAGCAGTTCTTC.

The J gene is TRBJ2-3, the V gene TRBV30, with D maybe TRBD2 (6 bases). This CDR3 contains 16 residues. Germline V gene sequence: CDR1 GTSNPN, CDR2 SVGIG (reference sequence). The V and J ends lost 5 bases and 1 base respectively, with 19 bases between them. CDR3 DNA: TGTGCCTGGGGGGAGACTAGACTGCGCCGCACAGATACGCAGTATTTT. This codes for CAWGETRLRRTDTQYF.

The gene calls are TRBV27 and TRBJ1-4; 7 bases are shared with TRBD1. The CDR3 is 15 residues long. J was trimmed by 0 bases and V by 6 bases; bases with no gene match: 4. Germline V gives CDR1 MNHEY, CDR2 SMNVEV (reference sequence). DNA of the CDR3: TGTGCCAGCAGGGGACAGCCTTCAACTAATGAAAAACTGTTTTTT. The encoded protein is CASRGQPSTNEKLFF.